This T cell receptor (beta chain) is from a study of T cell responses to AZD1222 COVID-19 vaccine. Regarding the study as a whole: Across spike, vaccine-associated CD4 TCRs were found, dominant at 160-218 and 743-854. Among the donors, most were white British and more were female, and clonal diversity was possibly underestimated.

CDR1 and CDR2 (germline): SGDLS, YYNGEE. The CDR3 is made up of 16 amino acids. V dropped 0 bases and J dropped 0 bases, with 13 bases sitting between them. On this clone itself: Its target is unknown.

Repertoires were generated with immunoSEQ multiplex PCR, while TCRdb's copy carries only in-frame clones and drops some. The profile shows 80,000 to 100,000 clones, about 86% of them singletons. The chain recombines TRBV9 with TRBJ2-7; no firm D call. This TCR came from an adult in good health. The starting material was peripheral blood, obtained on day 0 of MenACWY control vaccination. The CDR3, as DNA: TGTGCCAGCAGCGTAGGTGAATATGCCCTCTCCTACGAGCAGTACTTC. The encoded protein is CASSVGEYALSYEQYF.